What follows describes a single T cell receptor beta chain. No antigen is known for it. This sample is drawn from a study of Tregs in tolerant kidney transplant recipients. Across the whole study: Recipients received nonmyeloablative bone marrow transplants from related graft donors, with transient mixed chimerism.

Thawed PBMCs were FACS-sorted into unstimulated CD4+CD25+CD127- regulatory T cells, CD4+CD25- non-regulatory cells, CD4 and CD8 cells. The assay was immunoSEQ multiplex PCR, and TCRdb's table has in-frame clones only and misses some. This table holds under 85,000 clones, 85% to 90% found once. V trimming: 0 bases; J trimming: 2 bases; junction bases outside the gene matches: 5. Germline lookup yields CDR1 SGHRS and CDR2 YFSETQ. This CDR3 has 16 residues. Whole-study findings and limits: The most relevant donor-specific Treg TCRbeta repertoire apparently came from expansion with activated donor B cells.

This TCR was sampled from a human donor who received a combined kidney and bone marrow transplant. This sample comprised CD4+ T cells from blood, obtained before the transplant. This chain links TRBV5-1 with TRBJ2-7, with 10 positions matching TRBD1. The CDR3 DNA follows: TGCGCCAGCAGCTTGGGGGGGACAGGGGTCGCCTACGAGCAGTACTTC. Protein: CASSLGGTGVAYEQYF.